A selection of T cell receptor beta chains follows, all from one sample in a study of blood T cell repertoires in COVID-19. Produced via immunoSEQ multiplex PCR; TCRdb's table is partial and in-frame only. The sample shows approximately 62,000 clones, 75% to 90% of them seen only once. Source material: peripheral blood. The receptors derive from a human donor with active COVID-19. The donor label of this sample is uncertain. The CDR3 runs from the conserved cysteine through the conserved F or W. D genes are given only for firm matches. Not all rows give a size; the values are once, few, many and, for expanded clones, a class.

V gene	D gene	clone size	J gene	CDR3 protein	CDR3 DNA
TRBV27	TRBD1	once	TRBJ1-1	CASKEQGASEAFF	TGTGCCAGCAAAGAACAGGGGGCCTCTGAAGCTTTCTTT
TRBV19	TRBD2	NA	TRBJ2-1	CASSIVAGVSYNEQFF	TGTGCCAGTAGTATAGTTGCGGGAGTTTCCTACAATGAGCAGTTCTTC
TRBV28	TRBD1	NA	TRBJ1-5	CASRPQGARGQPQHF	TGTGCCAGCAGGCCACAGGGGGCGCGAGGTCAGCCCCAGCATTTT
TRBV28	NA	NA	TRBJ1-2	CASSPLTMAYYGYTF	TGTGCCAGCAGTCCCCTTACTATGGCCTACTATGGCTACACCTTC
TRBV6-5	TRBD1	NA	TRBJ1-2	CASRIEGAPNYGYTF	TGTGCCAGCAGGATAGAGGGGGCGCCTAACTATGGCTACACCTTC
TRBV7-6	NA	few	TRBJ2-1	CASSLDVNFNDEQFF	TGTGCCAGCAGCTTAGATGTGAACTTTAACGATGAGCAGTTCTTC
TRBV6-5	TRBD1	NA	TRBJ1-2	CASSKQGPLYGYTF	TGTGCCAGCAGTAAACAGGGGCCCCTTTATGGCTACACCTTC
TRBV27	TRBD1	few	TRBJ2-1	CASAYRGPSDEQFF	TGTGCCAGCGCTTACAGGGGTCCCTCCGATGAGCAGTTCTTC
TRBV15	NA	NA	TRBJ1-1	CATSRDRGGDTEAFF	TGTGCCACCAGCAGAGACCGGGGGGGTGACACTGAAGCTTTCTTT
TRBV11-2	NA	NA	TRBJ2-2	CASSGGSNTGELFF	TGTGCCAGCAGTGGAGGCTCGAACACCGGGGAGCTGTTTTTT
TRBV5-1	NA	NA	TRBJ2-7	CASSLAPQGTYEQYF	TGCGCCAGCAGCTTGGCCCCACAGGGTACCTACGAGCAGTACTTC
TRBV6-5	NA	NA	TRBJ2-3	CASSYSGLAQPDTQYF	TGTGCCAGCAGTTACTCTGGGCTGGCCCAACCAGATACGCAGTATTTT
TRBV6-6	TRBD1	NA	TRBJ1-2	CASRPGQGTHTF	TGTGCCAGCAGACCTGGACAGGGTACGCACACCTTC
TRBV11-2	TRBD1	NA	TRBJ2-3	CASSLDQGATDTQYF	TGTGCCAGCAGCTTAGATCAGGGGGCGACTGATACGCAGTATTTT
TRBV7-6	NA	NA	TRBJ1-3	CASSLEREGNTIYF	TGTGCCAGCAGCTTAGAACGAGAAGGAAACACCATATATTTT
TRBV5-6	TRBD1	NA	TRBJ1-2	CASSFPDRGKNYGYTF	TGTGCCAGCAGCTTCCCGGACAGGGGTAAAAACTATGGCTACACCTTC
TRBV7-8	NA	few	TRBJ2-1	CASSLDPWPSNEQFF	TGTGCCAGCAGCTTAGATCCCTGGCCCTCTAATGAGCAGTTCTTC
TRBV7-2	NA	NA	TRBJ2-1	CASSFGPGGGKGARNEQFF	TGTGCCAGCAGCTTCGGACCCGGAGGCGGGAAGGGGGCAAGGAATGAGCAGTTCTTC
TRBV19	TRBD2	NA	TRBJ2-3	CASSIERAGGRDTQYF	TGTGCCAGTAGTATAGAACGAGCGGGAGGGAGAGATACGCAGTATTTT
TRBV18	NA	NA	TRBJ2-3	CASSPPRGAERSDTQYF	TGTGCCAGCTCACCACCCAGGGGCGCCGAAAGGTCAGATACGCAGTATTTT
TRBV24-1	NA	NA	TRBJ2-2	CATSDTRVDQKHTGELFF	TGTGCCACCAGTGATACCAGGGTCGACCAAAAGCACACCGGGGAGCTGTTTTTT
TRBV2	NA	NA	TRBJ2-7	CASSDTGLQVAEQYF	TGTGCCAGCAGTGATACCGGGCTACAGGTAGCCGAGCAGTACTTC
TRBV13	NA	NA	TRBJ1-1	CASSLQGDTEAFF	TGTGCCAGCAGTTTGCAGGGTGACACTGAAGCTTTCTTT
TRBV6-5	TRBD2	few	TRBJ2-7	CASRKSGSASYEQYF	TGTGCCAGCAGAAAAAGCGGGAGCGCTTCCTACGAGCAGTACTTC
TRBV11-2	NA	NA	TRBJ2-7	CASSLEGQGIYEQYF	TGTGCCAGCAGCTTAGAAGGACAAGGGATCTACGAGCAGTACTTC
TRBV24-1	TRBD1	NA	TRBJ2-5	CATSDGTEETQYF	TGTGCCACCAGTGACGGGACAGAAGAGACCCAGTACTTC
TRBV30	TRBD1	NA	TRBJ1-2	CAWSWTGGGYGYTF	TGTGCCTGGAGTTGGACAGGGGGGGGTTATGGCTACACCTTC
TRBV27	TRBD1	NA	TRBJ1-4	CASSWDRKIREKLFF	TGTGCCAGCAGCTGGGACAGGAAGATTCGTGAAAAACTGTTTTTT
TRBV7-3	TRBD2	NA	TRBJ2-3	CASSLSPTSGRPDTQYF	TGTGCCAGCAGCTTAAGCCCGACTAGCGGGAGGCCAGATACGCAGTATTTT
TRBV30	NA	NA	TRBJ2-7	CAWSSHSYEQYF	TGTGCCTGGAGTTCCCACAGCTACGAGCAGTACTTC
TRBV7-2	TRBD1	once	TRBJ2-2	CASSLDRGTGELFF	TGTGCCAGCAGCTTAGACAGGGGAACCGGGGAGCTGTTTTTT
TRBV28	TRBD2	NA	TRBJ2-1	CASSLGRAGRNEQFF	TGTGCCAGCAGTTTAGGGAGGGCCGGTAGAAATGAGCAGTTCTTC
TRBV2	NA	NA	TRBJ2-7	CASSGGSYEQYF	TGTGCCAGCAGTGGTGGCAGCTACGAGCAGTACTTC
TRBV14	TRBD2	NA	TRBJ2-5	CASRGTSGSGETQYF	TGTGCCAGCAGAGGGACTAGCGGGAGTGGAGAGACCCAGTACTTC
TRBV6-2/TRBV6-3	NA	NA	TRBJ2-1	CASIPSLSSYNEQFF	TGTGCCAGCATCCCTTCCCTGAGCTCCTACAATGAGCAGTTCTTC
TRBV6-1	NA	NA	TRBJ1-5	CASSEKRQASNQPQHF	TGTGCCAGCAGTGAAAAACGACAGGCGTCAAATCAGCCCCAGCATTTT
TRBV19	NA	NA	TRBJ1-1	CASNPSLGQGSTEAFF	TGTGCCAGTAATCCGAGTTTGGGGCAGGGGAGCACTGAAGCTTTCTTT
TRBV6-6	TRBD1	once	TRBJ1-1	CASSRTGNTEAFF	TGTGCCAGCAGTCGGACAGGGAACACTGAAGCTTTCTTT
TRBV27	TRBD2	NA	TRBJ2-1	CASSVSLAGGAYNEQFF	TGTGCCAGCAGTGTATCCCTAGCGGGAGGGGCCTACAATGAGCAGTTCTTC
TRBV6-2/TRBV6-3	NA	NA	TRBJ2-1	CASSPPTGGVYNEQFF	TGTGCCAGCAGTCCCCCGACCGGAGGGGTGTACAATGAGCAGTTCTTC
TRBV5-6	NA	NA	TRBJ1-3	CASKAVGAAGNTIYF	TGTGCCAGCAAAGCCGTCGGAGCGGCTGGAAACACCATATATTTT
TRBV9	TRBD2	NA	TRBJ2-3	CASSVQLAGAVSDTQYF	TGTGCCAGCAGCGTACAGCTAGCGGGGGCGGTATCAGATACGCAGTATTTT
TRBV14	NA	NA	TRBJ2-1	CASSQSINEQFF	TGTGCCAGCAGCCAGTCCATCAATGAGCAGTTCTTC
TRBV5-1	TRBD1	NA	TRBJ1-4	CASSLGDRNEKLFF	TGCGCCAGCAGCTTAGGGGACAGAAATGAAAAACTGTTTTTT
TRBV25-1	NA	NA	TRBJ2-1	CASSGQARSYNEQFF	TGTGCCAGCAGTGGACAGGCCAGGTCCTACAATGAGCAGTTCTTC
TRBV19	TRBD2	NA	TRBJ2-3	CASSSVRLAGGATDTQYF	TGTGCCAGTAGTAGTGTTCGACTAGCGGGGGGAGCGACAGATACGCAGTATTTT
TRBV7-6	TRBD1	NA	TRBJ1-2	CASSAGQGTNGYTF	TGTGCCAGCAGCGCCGGACAGGGTACGAATGGCTACACCTTC
TRBV4-3	TRBD2	NA	TRBJ2-3	CASSQSLTGTSWSDTQYF	TGCGCCAGCAGCCAATCCCTTACCGGGACTAGCTGGTCGGATACGCAGTATTTT
TRBV3-1/TRBV3-2	NA	few	TRBJ2-1	CASSHSGNDEQFF	TGTGCCAGCAGCCATTCAGGTAACGATGAGCAGTTCTTC
TRBV4-2	NA	NA	TRBJ2-3	CASSQESLGTDTQYF	TGTGCCAGCAGCCAAGAATCACTAGGGACAGATACGCAGTATTTT
TRBV7-9	TRBD2	NA	TRBJ2-3	CASSSIAGGQDTQYF	TGTGCCAGCAGCTCGATAGCGGGGGGGCAAGATACGCAGTATTTT
TRBV11-3	TRBD1	NA	TRBJ2-7	CASSPGTGSFEQYF	TGTGCCAGCAGCCCCGGGACAGGGAGTTTCGAGCAGTACTTC
TRBV7-2	NA	NA	TRBJ2-3	CASSPPGGGPADTQYF	TGTGCCAGCAGCCCCCCTGGGGGGGGGCCTGCAGATACGCAGTATTTT
TRBV30	TRBD2	NA	TRBJ2-3	CAFHRGTSGSWGSGTDTQYF	TGTGCCTTCCACCGTGGGACTAGCGGGAGTTGGGGGAGTGGCACAGATACGCAGTATTTT
TRBV4-2	NA	NA	TRBJ2-1	CASSQDMAGYNEQFF	TGTGCCAGCAGCCAAGATATGGCGGGTTACAATGAGCAGTTCTTC
TRBV4-3	NA	NA	TRBJ2-1	CASSQDRTGVYNEQFF	TGCGCCAGCAGCCAAGATCGGACGGGGGTGTACAATGAGCAGTTCTTC
TRBV7-2	NA	NA	TRBJ2-2	CASSLKRNTGELFF	TGTGCCAGCAGCTTGAAGCGGAACACCGGGGAGCTGTTTTTT